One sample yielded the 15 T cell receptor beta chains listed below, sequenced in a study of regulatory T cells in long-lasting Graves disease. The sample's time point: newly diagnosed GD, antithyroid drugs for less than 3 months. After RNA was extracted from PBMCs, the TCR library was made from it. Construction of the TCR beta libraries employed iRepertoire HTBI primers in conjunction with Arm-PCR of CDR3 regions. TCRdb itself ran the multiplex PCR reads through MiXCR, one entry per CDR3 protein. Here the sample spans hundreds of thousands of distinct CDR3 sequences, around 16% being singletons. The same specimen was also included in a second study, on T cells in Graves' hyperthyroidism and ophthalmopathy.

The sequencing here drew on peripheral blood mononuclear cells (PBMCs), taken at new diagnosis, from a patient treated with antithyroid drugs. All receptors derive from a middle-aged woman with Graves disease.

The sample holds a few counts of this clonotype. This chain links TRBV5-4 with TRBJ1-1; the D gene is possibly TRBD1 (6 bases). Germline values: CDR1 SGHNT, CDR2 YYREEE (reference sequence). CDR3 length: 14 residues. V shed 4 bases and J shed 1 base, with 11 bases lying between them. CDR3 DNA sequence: TGTGCCAGCAGCCCACAGGGTTGGAACACTGAAGCTTTCTTT. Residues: CASSPQGWNTEAFF.

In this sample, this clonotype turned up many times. CDR3 bases: TGTGCCAGCAGTTTGGGGGGGCTGGGGGGAAGTGAGCAGTTCTTC. Protein: CASSLGGLGGSEQFF. V usage is TRBV28 and J usage is TRBJ2-1, with D possibly TRBD2 on 7 matching bases. The CDR3 runs to 15 residues. V was cut by 3 bases and J by 9 bases, with 18 bases left in between. CDR1 is MDHEN and CDR2 is SYDVKM in the germline V gene. The full variable domain, with the rest looked up from reference TRBV28 and TRBJ2-1, is DVKVTQSSRYLVKRTGEKVFLECVQDMDHENMFWYRQDPGLGLRLIYFSYDVKMKEKGDIPEGYSVSREKKERFSLILESASTNQTSMYLCASSLGGLGGSEQFFGPGTRLTVL.

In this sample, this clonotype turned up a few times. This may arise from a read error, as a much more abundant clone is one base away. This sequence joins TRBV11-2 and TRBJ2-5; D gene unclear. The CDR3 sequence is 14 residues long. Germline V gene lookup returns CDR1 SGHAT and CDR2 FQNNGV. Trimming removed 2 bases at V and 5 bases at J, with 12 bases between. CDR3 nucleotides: TGTGCCAGCAGCTTAAGTTCGAGCGTCGAGACCCAGTACTTC. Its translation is CASSLSSSVETQYF.

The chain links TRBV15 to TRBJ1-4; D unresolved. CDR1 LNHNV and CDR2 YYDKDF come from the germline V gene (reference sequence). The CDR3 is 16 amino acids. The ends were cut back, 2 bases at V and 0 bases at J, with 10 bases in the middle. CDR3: CATSRSAGTTNEKLFF. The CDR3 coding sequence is TGTGCCACCAGCAGATCGGCGGGGACAACTAATGAAAAACTGTTTTTT.

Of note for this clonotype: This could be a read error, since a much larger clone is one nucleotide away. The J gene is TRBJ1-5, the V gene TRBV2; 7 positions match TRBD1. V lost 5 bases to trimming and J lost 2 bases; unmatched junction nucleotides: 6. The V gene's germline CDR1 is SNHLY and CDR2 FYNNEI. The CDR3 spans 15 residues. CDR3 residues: CASSFIGGRNQPQHF. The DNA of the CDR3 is TGTGCCAGCAGTTTCATAGGGGGCCGCAATCAGCCCCAGCATTTT.

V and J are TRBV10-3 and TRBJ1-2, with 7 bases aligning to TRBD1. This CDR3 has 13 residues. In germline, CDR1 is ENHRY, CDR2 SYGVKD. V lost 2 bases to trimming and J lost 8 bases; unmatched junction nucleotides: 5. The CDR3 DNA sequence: TGTGCCATCAGTGAGCGGCAGGGGGACGGCTACACCTTC. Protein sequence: CAISERQGDGYTF.

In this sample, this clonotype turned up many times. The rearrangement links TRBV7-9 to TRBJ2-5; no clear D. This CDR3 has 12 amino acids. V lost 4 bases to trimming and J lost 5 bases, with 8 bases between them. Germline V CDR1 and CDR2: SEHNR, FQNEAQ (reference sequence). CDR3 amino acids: CASSYSWETQYF. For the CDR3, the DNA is TGTGCCAGCAGCTACTCGTGGGAGACCCAGTACTTC.

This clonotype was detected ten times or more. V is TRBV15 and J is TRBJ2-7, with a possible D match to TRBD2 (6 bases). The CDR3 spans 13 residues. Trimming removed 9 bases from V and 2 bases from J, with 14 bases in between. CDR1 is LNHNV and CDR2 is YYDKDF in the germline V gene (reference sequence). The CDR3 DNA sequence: TGTGCCACGGCTAGCGCCCAGCCCTACGAGCAGTACTTC. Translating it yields CATASAQPYEQYF. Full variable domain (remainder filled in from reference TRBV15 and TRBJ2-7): DAMVIQNPRYQVTQFGKPVTLSCSQTLNHNVMYWYQQKSSQAPKLLFHYYDKDFNNEADTPDNFQSRRPNTSFCFLDIRSPGLGDTAMYLCATASAQPYEQYFGPGTRLTVT.

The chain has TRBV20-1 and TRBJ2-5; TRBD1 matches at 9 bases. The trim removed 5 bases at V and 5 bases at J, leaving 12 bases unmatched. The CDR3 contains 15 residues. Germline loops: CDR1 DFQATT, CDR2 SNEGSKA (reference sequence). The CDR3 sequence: CSARLGQGRSETQYF. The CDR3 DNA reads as TGCAGTGCTCGCCTCGGACAGGGGAGATCGGAGACCCAGTACTTC.

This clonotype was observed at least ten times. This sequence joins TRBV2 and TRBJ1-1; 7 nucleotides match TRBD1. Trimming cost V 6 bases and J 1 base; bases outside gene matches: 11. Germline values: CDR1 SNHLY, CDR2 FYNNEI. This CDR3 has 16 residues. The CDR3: CASSARGAGGNTEAFF. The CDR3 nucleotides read TGTGCCAGCAGCGCTAGGGGGGCAGGGGGGAACACTGAAGCTTTCTTT.

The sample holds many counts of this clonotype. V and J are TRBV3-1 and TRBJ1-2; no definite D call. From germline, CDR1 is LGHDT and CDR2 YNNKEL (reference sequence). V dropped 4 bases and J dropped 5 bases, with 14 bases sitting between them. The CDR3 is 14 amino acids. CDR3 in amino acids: CASSPAGGPYGYTF. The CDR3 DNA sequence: TGTGCCAGCAGCCCCGCGGGAGGGCCTTATGGCTACACCTTC.

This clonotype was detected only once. CDR3 bases: TGTGCCAGCAGCTTAGCGGGACAGACCACCGGGGAGCTGTTTTTT. It translates to CASSLAGQTTGELFF. The V call is TRBV7-2, the J call TRBJ2-2; 7 bases are a match to TRBD1. The CDR3 runs to 15 residues. Per the germline V gene, CDR1 is SGHTA and CDR2 is FQGNSA. Trimming took 0 bases from V and 4 from J; bases not matched to a gene: 2.

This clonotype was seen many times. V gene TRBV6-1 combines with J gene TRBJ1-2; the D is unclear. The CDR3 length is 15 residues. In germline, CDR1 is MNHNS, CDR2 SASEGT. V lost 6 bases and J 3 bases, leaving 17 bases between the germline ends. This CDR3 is CASRLFHNGDYGYTF. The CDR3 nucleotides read TGTGCCAGCAGGCTATTCCACAATGGGGACTATGGCTACACCTTC.

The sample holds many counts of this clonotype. The CDR3 region is CSAYRGLEEKLFF. CDR3 coding DNA: TGCAGTGCTTACAGGGGGCTTGAGGAAAAACTGTTTTTT. The V gene is TRBV20-1, the J gene TRBJ1-4, with 9 bases lining up with TRBD1. CDR1 and CDR2 from the germline V gene are DFQATT and SNEGSKA (reference sequence). This CDR3 is 13 amino acids long. The V gene end was trimmed by 5 bases and the J gene end by 8 bases; junction bases not matched to a gene: 6.

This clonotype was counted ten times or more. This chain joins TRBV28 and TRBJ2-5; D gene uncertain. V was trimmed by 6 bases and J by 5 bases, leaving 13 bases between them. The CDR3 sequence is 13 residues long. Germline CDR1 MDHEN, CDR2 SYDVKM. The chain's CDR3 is CASSPWVEETQYF. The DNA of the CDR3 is TGTGCCAGCAGCCCGTGGGTAGAGGAGACCCAGTACTTC. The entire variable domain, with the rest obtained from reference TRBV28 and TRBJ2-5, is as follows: DVKVTQSSRYLVKRTGEKVFLECVQDMDHENMFWYRQDPGLGLRLIYFSYDVKMKEKGDIPEGYSVSREKKERFSLILESASTNQTSMYLCASSPWVEETQYFGPGTRLLVL.